Detailed here is one T cell receptor beta chain. What it binds is unknown. This record belongs to a study of cytomegalovirus exposure and HLA in healthy donors. On the study more broadly: HLA-typed donors were the source of approximately 85 million unique TCRs, which an early data release held. Study results and caveats: The authors enumerated over 150 TCR beta chains as linked to cytomegalovirus. Donor immune exposure was known only as CMV serostatus.

The germline CDR1 and CDR2 sequences are WNHNN and SYGVQD (reference sequence). V was clipped by 3 bases and J by 1 base, with 7 bases between them. The length of the CDR3 is 14 residues. Vbeta (60) and Jbeta (13) primers were used in the PCR. Method: immunoSEQ multiplex PCR; TCRdb's copy keeps in-frame clones and lacks some. Counted here are approximately 110,000 clones, 77% occurring once; the ten biggest clones make up 3.7%. The rearrangement joins TRBV10-1 to TRBJ1-3; D unclear. This receptor was obtained from a human donor in good health. The sequencing input was PBMCs. CDR3 sequence (DNA): TGCGCCAGCAGTGATCCCGGGTCTGGAAACACCATATATTTT. Translating it yields CASSDPGSGNTIYF.